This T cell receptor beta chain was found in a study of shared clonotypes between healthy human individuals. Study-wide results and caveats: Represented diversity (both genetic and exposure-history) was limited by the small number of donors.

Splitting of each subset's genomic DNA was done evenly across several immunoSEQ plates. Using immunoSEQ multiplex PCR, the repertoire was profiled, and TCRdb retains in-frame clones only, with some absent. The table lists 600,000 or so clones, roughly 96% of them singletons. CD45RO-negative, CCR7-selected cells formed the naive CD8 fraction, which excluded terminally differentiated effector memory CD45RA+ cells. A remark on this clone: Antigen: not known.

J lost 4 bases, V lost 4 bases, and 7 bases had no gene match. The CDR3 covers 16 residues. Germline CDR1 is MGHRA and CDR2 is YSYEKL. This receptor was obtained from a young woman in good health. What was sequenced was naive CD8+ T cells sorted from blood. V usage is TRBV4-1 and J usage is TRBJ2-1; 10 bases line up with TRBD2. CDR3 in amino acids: CASSLRGTSVYNEQFF. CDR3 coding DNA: TGCGCCAGCAGCCTCAGAGGGACTAGCGTTTACAATGAGCAGTTCTTC.